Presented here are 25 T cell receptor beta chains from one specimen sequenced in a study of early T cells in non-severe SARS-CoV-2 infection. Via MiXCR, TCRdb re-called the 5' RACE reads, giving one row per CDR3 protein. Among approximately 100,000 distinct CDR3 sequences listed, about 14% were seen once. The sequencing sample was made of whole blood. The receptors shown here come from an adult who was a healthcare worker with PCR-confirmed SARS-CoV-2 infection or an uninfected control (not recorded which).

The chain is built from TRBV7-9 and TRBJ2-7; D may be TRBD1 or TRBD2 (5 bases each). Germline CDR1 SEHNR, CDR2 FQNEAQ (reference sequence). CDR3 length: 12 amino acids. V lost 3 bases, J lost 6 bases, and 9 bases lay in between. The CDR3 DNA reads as TGTGCCAGCAGCTTGCTGGGGGTCGAGCAGTACTTC. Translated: CASSLLGVEQYF.

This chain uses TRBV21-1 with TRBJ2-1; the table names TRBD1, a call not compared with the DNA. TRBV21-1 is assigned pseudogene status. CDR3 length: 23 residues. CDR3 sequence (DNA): TGTGCCAGCAGCAAAGGGTCTTTCACGTCCAGGACAGGCATCCACGTCTCCTACAATGAGCAGTTCTTC. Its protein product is CASSKGSFTSRTGIHVSYNEQFF.

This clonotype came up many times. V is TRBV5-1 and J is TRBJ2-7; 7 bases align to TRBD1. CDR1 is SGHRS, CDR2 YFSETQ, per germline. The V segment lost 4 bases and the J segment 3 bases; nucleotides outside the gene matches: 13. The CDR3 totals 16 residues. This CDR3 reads CASSISQGSQFYEQYF. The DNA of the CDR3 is TGCGCCAGCAGCATCTCACAGGGGTCCCAATTCTACGAGCAGTACTTC.

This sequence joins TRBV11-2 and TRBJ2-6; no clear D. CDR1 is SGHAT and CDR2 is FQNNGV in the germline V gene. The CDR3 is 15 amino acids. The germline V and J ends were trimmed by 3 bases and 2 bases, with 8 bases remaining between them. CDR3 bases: TGTGCCAGCAGCTTCGGACGTCCTGGGGCCAACGTCCTGACTTTC. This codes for CASSFGRPGANVLTF.

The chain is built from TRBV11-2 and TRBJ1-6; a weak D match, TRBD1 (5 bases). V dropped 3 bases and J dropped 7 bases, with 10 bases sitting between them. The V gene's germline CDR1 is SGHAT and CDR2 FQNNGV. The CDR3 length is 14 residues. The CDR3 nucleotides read TGTGCCAGCAGCTTCCGGGACGGGAATTCACCCCTCCACTTT. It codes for CASSFRDGNSPLHF.

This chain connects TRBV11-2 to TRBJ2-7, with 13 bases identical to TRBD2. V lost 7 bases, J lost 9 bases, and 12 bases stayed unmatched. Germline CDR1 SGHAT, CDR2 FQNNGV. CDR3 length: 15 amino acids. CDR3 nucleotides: TGTGCCAGCATCCTACACCGACTAGCGGGGGGACGGCAGTACTTC. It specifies CASILHRLAGGRQYF.

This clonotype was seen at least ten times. The CDR3 region has the DNA TGCAGTGCTATGGGGGGGGACGGATTAATGAACACTGAAGCTTTCTTT. It specifies CSAMGGDGLMNTEAFF. V gene TRBV20-1 combines with J gene TRBJ1-1; D possibly corresponds to TRBD1 (5 bases). Germline CDR1 and CDR2: DFQATT and SNEGSKA (reference sequence). V lost 4 bases and J 0 bases, leaving 18 bases between the germline ends. This CDR3 is built from 16 residues.

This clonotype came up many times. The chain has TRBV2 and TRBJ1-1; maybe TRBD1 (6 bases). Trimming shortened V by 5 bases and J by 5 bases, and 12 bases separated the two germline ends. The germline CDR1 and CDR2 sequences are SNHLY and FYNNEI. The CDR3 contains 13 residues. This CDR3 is CASSTGMGTEAFF. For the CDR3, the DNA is TGTGCCAGCAGTACAGGGATGGGTACTGAAGCTTTCTTT.

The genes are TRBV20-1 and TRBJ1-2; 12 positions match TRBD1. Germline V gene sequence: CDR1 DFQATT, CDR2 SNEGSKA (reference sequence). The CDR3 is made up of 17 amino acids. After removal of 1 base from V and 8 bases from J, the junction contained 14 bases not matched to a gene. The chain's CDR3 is CSARAVPGGQGASGYTF. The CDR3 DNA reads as TGCAGTGCTAGAGCGGTCCCTGGGGGACAGGGGGCTAGCGGCTACACCTTC.

The CDR3 DNA reads TGTGCCAGCAGCTCGTACTCAGAAAGCTCCTACGAGCAGTACTTC. Protein product: CASSSYSESSYEQYF. J is TRBJ2-7 and V is TRBV7-2; no clear D. Germline V lookup: CDR1 SGHTA, CDR2 FQGNSA. Trimming removed 4 bases from V and 0 bases from J, with 13 bases in between. The CDR3 is made up of 15 amino acids. The full variable domain, its missing parts supplied by reference TRBV7-2 and TRBJ2-7, is GAGVSQSPSNKVTEKGKDVELRCDPISGHTALYWYRQSLGQGLEFLIYFQGNSAPDKSGLPSDRFSAERTGGSVSTLTIQRTQQEDSAVYLCASSSYSESSYEQYFGPGTRLTVT.

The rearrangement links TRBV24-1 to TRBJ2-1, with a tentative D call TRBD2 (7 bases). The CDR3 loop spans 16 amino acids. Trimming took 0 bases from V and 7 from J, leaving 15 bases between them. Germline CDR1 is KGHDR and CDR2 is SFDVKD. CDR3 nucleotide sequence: TGTGCCACCAGTGATTTGTCGCGGGGGCTGACGAATGAGCAGTTCTTC. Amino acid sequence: CATSDLSRGLTNEQFF.

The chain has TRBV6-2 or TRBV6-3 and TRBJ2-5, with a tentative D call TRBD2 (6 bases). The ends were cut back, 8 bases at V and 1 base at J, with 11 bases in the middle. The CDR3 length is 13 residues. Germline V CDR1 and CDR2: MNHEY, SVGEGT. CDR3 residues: CASLVSGQETQYF. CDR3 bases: TGTGCCAGCCTCGTTAGCGGCCAAGAGACCCAGTACTTC.

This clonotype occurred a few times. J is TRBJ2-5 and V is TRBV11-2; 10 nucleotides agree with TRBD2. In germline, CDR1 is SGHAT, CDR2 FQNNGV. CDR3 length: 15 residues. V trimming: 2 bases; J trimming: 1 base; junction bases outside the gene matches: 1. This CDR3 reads CASSLLAGGQETQYF. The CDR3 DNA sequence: TGTGCCAGCAGCTTATTAGCGGGGGGCCAAGAGACCCAGTACTTC.

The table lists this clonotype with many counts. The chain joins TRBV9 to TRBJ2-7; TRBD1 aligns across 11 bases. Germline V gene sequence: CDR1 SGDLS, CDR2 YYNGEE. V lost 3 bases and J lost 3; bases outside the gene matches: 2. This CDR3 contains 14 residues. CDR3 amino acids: CASSGTGGLYEQYF. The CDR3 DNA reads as TGTGCCAGCAGCGGGACAGGGGGCCTCTACGAGCAGTACTTC.

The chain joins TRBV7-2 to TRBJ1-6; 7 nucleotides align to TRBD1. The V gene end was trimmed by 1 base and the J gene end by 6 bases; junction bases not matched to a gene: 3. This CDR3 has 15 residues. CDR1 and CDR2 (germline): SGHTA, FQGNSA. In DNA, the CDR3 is TGTGCCAGCAGCTTAGAAGGGGGCGGTAATTCACCCCTCCACTTT. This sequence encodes CASSLEGGGNSPLHF.

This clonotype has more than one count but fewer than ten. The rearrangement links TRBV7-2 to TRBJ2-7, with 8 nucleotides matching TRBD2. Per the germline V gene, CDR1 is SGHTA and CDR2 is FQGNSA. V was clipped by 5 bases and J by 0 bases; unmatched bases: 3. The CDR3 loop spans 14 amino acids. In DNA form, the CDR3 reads TGTGCCAGCAGCCTGACTAGCGACTCCTACGAGCAGTACTTC. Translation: CASSLTSDSYEQYF.

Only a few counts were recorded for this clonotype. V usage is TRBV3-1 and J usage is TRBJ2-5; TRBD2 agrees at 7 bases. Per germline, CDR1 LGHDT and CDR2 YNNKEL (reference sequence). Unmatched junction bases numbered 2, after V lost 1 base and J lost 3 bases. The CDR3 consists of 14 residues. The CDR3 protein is CASSQGLAEETQYF. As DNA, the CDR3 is TGTGCCAGCAGCCAAGGACTAGCTGAAGAGACCCAGTACTTC.

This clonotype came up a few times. In DNA, the CDR3 is TGTGCCAGCAGCTCCCTGACAGGGGTAAATGAGCAGTTCTTC. Translated: CASSSLTGVNEQFF. The chain combines TRBV11-2 with TRBJ2-1; TRBD1 aligns across 8 bases. With V trimmed by 4 bases and J by 7 bases, 6 bases remained unmatched. The CDR3 is made up of 14 amino acids. Germline-derived CDR1 and CDR2 are SGHAT and FQNNGV.

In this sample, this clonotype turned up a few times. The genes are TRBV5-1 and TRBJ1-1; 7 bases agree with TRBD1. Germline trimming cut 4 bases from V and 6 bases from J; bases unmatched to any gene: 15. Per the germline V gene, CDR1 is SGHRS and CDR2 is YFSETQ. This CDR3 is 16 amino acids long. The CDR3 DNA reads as TGCGCCAGCAGCGAACAAATACAGGGGCCGAGGGCTGAAGCTTTCTTT. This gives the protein CASSEQIQGPRAEAFF.

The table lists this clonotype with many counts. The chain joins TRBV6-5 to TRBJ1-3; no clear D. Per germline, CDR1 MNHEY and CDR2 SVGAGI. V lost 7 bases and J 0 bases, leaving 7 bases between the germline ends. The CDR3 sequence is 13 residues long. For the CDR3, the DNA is TGTGCCAGCACCACACTCTCTGGAAACACCATATATTTT. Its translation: CASTTLSGNTIYF.

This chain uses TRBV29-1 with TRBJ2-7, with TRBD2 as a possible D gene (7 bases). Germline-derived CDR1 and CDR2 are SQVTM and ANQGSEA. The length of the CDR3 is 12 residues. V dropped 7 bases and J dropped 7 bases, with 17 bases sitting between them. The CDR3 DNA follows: TGCAGCGCCGGGGGGCAGGTTAAAGAGCAGTACTTC. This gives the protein CSAGGQVKEQYF.

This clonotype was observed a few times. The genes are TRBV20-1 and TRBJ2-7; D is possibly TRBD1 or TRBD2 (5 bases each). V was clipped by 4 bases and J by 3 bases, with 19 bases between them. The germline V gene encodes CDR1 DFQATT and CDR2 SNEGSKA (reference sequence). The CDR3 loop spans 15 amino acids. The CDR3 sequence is CSAIGGRGARYEQYF. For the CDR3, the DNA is TGCAGTGCTATTGGGGGAAGGGGAGCCCGCTACGAGCAGTACTTC.

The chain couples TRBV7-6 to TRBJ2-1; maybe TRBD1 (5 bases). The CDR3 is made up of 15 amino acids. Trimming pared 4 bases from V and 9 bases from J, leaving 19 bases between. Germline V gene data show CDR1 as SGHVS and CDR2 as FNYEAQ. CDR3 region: CASSSSGGFDSEQFF. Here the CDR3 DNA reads TGTGCCAGCAGCTCCTCGGGTGGGTTCGACAGTGAGCAGTTCTTC.

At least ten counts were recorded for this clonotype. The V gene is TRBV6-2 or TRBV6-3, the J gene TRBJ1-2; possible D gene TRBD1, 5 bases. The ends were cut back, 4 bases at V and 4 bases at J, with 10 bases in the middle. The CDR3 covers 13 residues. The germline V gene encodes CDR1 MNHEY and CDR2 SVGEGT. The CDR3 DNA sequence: TGTGCCAGCAGTTTACAGGACCCCTATGGCTACACCTTC. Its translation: CASSLQDPYGYTF.

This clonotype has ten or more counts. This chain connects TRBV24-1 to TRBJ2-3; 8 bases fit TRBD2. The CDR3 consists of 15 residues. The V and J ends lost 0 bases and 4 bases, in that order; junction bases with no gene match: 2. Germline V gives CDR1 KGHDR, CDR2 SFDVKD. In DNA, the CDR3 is TGTGCCACCAGTGATTTGACGGGGGGGGCAGATACGCAGTATTTT. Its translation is CATSDLTGGADTQYF.